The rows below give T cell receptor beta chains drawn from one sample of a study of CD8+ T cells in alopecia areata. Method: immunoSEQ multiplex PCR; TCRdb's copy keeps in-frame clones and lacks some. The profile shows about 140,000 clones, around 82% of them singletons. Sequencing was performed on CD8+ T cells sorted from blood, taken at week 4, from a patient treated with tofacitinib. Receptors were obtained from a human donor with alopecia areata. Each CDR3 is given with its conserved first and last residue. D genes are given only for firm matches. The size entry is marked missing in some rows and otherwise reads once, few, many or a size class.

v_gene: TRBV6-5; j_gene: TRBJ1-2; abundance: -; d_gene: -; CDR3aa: CASSFGPVGYGYTF; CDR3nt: TGTGCCAGCAGCTTTGGACCGGTCGGCTATGGCTACACCTTC
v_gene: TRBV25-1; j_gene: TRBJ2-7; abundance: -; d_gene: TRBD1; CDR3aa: CASSGDSSYEQYF; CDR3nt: TGTGCCAGCAGTGGGGACAGTTCCTACGAGCAGTACTTC
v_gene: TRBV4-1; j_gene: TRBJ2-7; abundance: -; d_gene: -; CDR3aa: CASSQYQNYEQYF; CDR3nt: TGCGCCAGCAGCCAATACCAGAACTACGAGCAGTACTTC
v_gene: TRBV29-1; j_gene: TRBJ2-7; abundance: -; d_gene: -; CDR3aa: CSVDDSYEQYF; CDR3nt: TGCAGCGTTGATGACAGCTACGAGCAGTACTTC
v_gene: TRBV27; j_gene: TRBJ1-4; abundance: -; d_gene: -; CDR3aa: CASSLSQGLNEKLFF; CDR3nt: TGTGCCAGCAGTTTATCCCAGGGGCTTAATGAAAAACTGTTTTTT
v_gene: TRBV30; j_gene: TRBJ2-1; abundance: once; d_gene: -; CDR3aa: CAWRGYRFEFF; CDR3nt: TGTGCCTGGAGGGGCTACAGGTTCGAGTTCTTC
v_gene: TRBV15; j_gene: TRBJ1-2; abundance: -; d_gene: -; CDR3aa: CATSQVPGYYGYTF; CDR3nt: TGTGCCACCAGCCAAGTTCCAGGGTACTATGGCTACACCTTC
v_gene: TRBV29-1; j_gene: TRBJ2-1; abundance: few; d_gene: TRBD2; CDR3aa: CSVRGGSGVEYNEQFF; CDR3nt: TGCAGCGTCCGAGGTGGTAGCGGGGTTGAGTACAATGAGCAGTTCTTC
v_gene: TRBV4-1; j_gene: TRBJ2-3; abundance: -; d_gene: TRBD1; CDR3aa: CASSRGLTGASTDTQYF; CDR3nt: TGCGCCAGCAGCCGAGGTCTGACAGGGGCTAGCACAGATACGCAGTATTTT
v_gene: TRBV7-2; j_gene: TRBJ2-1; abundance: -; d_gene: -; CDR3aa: CASGVSSYNEQFF; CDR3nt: TGTGCTTCAGGGGTGAGCTCCTACAATGAGCAGTTCTTC
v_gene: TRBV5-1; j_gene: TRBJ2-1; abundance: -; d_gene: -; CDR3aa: CASSRAEGVNEQFF; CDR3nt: TGCGCCAGCAGCCGCGCAGAGGGGGTGAATGAGCAGTTCTTC
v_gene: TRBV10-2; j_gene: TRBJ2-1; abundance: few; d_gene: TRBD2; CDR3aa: CASNLAGGNNEQFF; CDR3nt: TGCGCCAGCAATCTAGCGGGGGGAAACAATGAGCAGTTCTTC
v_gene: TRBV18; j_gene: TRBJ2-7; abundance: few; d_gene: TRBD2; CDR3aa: CASSSPGGGDYEQYF; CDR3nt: TGTGCCAGCTCATCCCCTGGCGGGGGGGACTACGAGCAGTACTTC
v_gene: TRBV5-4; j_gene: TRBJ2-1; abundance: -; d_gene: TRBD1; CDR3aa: CASSFQGAGVNEQFF; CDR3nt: TGTGCCAGCAGCTTTCAGGGGGCAGGGGTCAATGAGCAGTTCTTC
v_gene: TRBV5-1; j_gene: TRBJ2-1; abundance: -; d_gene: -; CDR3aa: CASSLEGSDGGNEQFF; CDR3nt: TGCGCCAGCAGCTTGGAGGGTTCCGACGGCGGCAATGAGCAGTTCTTC
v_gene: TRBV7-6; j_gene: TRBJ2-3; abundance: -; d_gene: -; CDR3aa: CASSPVGGASADTQYF; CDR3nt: TGTGCCAGCAGCCCAGTGGGGGGGGCTTCGGCAGATACGCAGTATTTT
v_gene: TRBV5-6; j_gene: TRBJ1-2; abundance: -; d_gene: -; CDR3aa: CASSLDDDRGYTF; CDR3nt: TGTGCCAGCAGCTTGGACGATGATCGCGGCTACACCTTC
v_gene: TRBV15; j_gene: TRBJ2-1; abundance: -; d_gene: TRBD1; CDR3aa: CATSTRTGTLSYNEQFF; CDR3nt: TGTGCCACCAGCACTCGGACAGGGACGCTTTCCTACAATGAGCAGTTCTTC
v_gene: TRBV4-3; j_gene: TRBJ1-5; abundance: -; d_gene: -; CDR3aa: CASSQDRSNQPQHF; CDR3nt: TGCGCCAGCAGCCAAGACAGGAGCAATCAGCCCCAGCATTTT
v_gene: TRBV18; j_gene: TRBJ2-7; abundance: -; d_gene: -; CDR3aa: CASSEPDSFYEQYF; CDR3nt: TGTGCCAGCTCCGAGCCGGACAGCTTCTACGAGCAGTACTTC
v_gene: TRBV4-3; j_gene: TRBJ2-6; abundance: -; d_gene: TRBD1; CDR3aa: CASSQDEWTGGGAGANVLTF; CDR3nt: TGCGCCAGCAGCCAAGATGAGTGGACAGGGGGCGGTGCTGGGGCCAACGTCCTGACTTTC
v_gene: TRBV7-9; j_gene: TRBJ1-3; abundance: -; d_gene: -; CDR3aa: CASSLTLSGNTIYF; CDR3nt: TGTGCCAGCAGCTTAACGCTCTCTGGAAACACCATATATTTT
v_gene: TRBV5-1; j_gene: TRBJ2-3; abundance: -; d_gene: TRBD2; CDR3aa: CASSLSGTSPPDTQYF; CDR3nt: TGCGCCAGCAGCTTGAGCGGGACTAGTCCCCCAGATACGCAGTATTTT
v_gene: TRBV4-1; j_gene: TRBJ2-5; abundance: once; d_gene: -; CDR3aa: CASSQVNVGQETQYF; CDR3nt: TGCGCCAGCAGCCAGGTGAACGTGGGGCAAGAGACCCAGTACTTC
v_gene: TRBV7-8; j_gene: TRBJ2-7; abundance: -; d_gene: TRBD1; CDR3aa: CASSRDRGAYEQYF; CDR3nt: TGTGCCAGCAGCCGGGACAGGGGAGCCTACGAGCAGTACTTC
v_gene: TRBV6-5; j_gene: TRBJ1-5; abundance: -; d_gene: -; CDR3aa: CASSRGAGQPQHF; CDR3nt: TGTGCCAGCAGCCGAGGTGCGGGACAGCCCCAGCATTTT
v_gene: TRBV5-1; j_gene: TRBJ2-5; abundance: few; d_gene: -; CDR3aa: CASSLYGAEQETQYF; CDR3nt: TGCGCCAGCAGCTTGTATGGGGCAGAACAAGAGACCCAGTACTTC
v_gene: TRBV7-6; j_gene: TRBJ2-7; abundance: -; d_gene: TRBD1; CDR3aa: CASSLLPGGTGEQYF; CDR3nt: TGTGCCAGCAGCTTACTTCCAGGGGGCACCGGCGAGCAGTACTTC
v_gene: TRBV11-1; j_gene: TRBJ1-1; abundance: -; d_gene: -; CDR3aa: CASSLGAGLNTEAFF; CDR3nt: TGTGCCAGCAGCTTAGGAGCAGGTCTGAACACTGAAGCTTTCTTT
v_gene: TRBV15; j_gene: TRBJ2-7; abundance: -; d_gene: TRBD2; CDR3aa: CATSRDAGAYEQYF; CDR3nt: TGTGCCACCAGCAGAGACGCGGGGGCCTACGAGCAGTACTTC
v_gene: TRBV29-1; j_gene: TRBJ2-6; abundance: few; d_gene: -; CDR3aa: CSVVYVNFSGANVLTF; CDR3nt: TGCAGCGTTGTTTACGTGAACTTCTCTGGGGCCAACGTCCTGACTTTC
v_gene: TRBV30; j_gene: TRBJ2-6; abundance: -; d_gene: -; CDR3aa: CAWSSWAGANVLTF; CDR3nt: TGTGCCTGGAGTAGCTGGGCTGGGGCCAACGTCCTGACTTTC
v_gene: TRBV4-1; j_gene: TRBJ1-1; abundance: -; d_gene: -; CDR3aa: CASSQDNTNTEAFF; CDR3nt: TGCGCCAGCAGCCAAGATAACACGAACACTGAAGCTTTCTTT
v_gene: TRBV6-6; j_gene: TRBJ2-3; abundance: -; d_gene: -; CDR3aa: CASSYGTTDTQYF; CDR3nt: TGTGCCAGCAGTTACGGGACCACAGATACGCAGTATTTT
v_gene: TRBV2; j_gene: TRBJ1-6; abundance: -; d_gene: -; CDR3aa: CASAGPYNSPLHF; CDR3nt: TGTGCCAGCGCGGGCCCCTATAATTCACCCCTCCACTTT
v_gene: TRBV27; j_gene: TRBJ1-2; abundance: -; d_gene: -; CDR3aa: CASSPTVGSHGYTF; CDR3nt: TGTGCCAGCAGTCCTACTGTAGGGTCTCATGGCTACACCTTC
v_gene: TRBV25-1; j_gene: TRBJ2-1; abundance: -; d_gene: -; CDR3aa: CASSDLALSQFF; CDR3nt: TGTGCCAGCAGTGACTTGGCGCTGTCGCAGTTCTTC
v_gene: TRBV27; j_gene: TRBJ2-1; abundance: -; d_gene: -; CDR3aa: CASSLAGGNYNEQFF; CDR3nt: TGTGCCAGCAGTTTGGCCGGGGGAAACTACAATGAGCAGTTCTTC
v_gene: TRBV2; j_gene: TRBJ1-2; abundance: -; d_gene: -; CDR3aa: CASSEVRQVVGGYTF; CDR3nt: TGTGCCAGCAGTGAAGTAAGACAGGTTGTAGGCGGCTACACCTTC
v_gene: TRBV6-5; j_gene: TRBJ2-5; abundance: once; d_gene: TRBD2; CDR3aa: CAAAVGGEGTQYF; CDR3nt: TGTGCTGCGGCAGTCGGCGGGGAGGGGACCCAGTACTTC
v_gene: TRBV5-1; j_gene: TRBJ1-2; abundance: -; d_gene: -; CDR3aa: CASSLVGEPSYGYTF; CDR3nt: TGCGCCAGCAGCTTGGTGGGTGAACCCTCCTATGGCTACACCTTC
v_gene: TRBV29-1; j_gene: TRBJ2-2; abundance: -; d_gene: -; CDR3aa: CSVYSARGELFF; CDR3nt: TGCAGCGTTTATTCGGCCAGGGGGGAGCTGTTTTTT